Listed here are 27 T cell receptor beta chains from one sample, sequenced in a study of T-cell memory formation after mild COVID-19. TCRdb used MiXCR to reprocess the 5' RACE reads, holding one entry per CDR3 protein. In the table there are roughly 370,000 distinct CDR3 sequences, around a sixth of which are singletons. The sequenced sample consisted of PBMCs or a T cell subset sorted from them (not recorded which). The receptors originated from a man younger than 30 who had mild COVID-19 (a few samples of this study predate the infection). Cell type and time point are not known.

The chain employs TRBV18 and TRBJ2-5, with TRBD1 as a possible D gene (6 bases). Trimming took 0 bases from V and 2 from J, leaving 13 bases between them. The CDR3 spans 16 residues. In germline, CDR1 is KGHSH, CDR2 LQKENI. DNA for the CDR3: TGTGCCAGCTCACCACCGGCGTGGACAGAGCAAGAGACCCAGTACTTC. It translates to CASSPPAWTEQETQYF.

V usage is TRBV20-1 and J usage is TRBJ2-3; the match to TRBD1 covers 11 bases. The germline V gene has CDR1 DFQATT and CDR2 SNEGSKA (reference sequence). The CDR3 has 15 residues. The V and J ends lost 4 bases and 1 base, in that order; junction bases with no gene match: 4. CDR3 protein: CSATGQGAGTDTQYF. In nucleotides, the CDR3 is TGCAGTGCTACTGGACAGGGGGCAGGCACAGATACGCAGTATTTT.

This clonotype was seen ten or more times. V gene TRBV7-2 combines with J gene TRBJ1-5; D possibly corresponds to TRBD1 (6 bases). Germline assignment: CDR1 SGHTA and CDR2 FQGNSA. This CDR3 has 15 amino acids. The V and J ends lost 3 bases and 4 bases respectively, with 13 bases between them. The CDR3 protein is CASSFSGGGNQPQHF. CDR3 nucleotides: TGTGCCAGCAGCTTTTCCGGGGGCGGAAATCAGCCCCAGCATTTT.

The CDR3: CASSLALTVTGELFF. The CDR3 nucleotides are TGTGCCAGCAGCTTGGCTCTTACAGTCACCGGGGAGCTGTTTTTT. The V and J genes are TRBV5-5 and TRBJ2-2; D unresolved. Germline loops: CDR1 SGHKS, CDR2 YYEKEE (reference sequence). The CDR3 runs 15 residues. V gave up 0 bases and J gave up 4 bases, with 10 bases separating them. Combining the CDR3 with reference TRBV5-5 and TRBJ2-2 gives the whole variable domain DAGVTQSPTHLIKTRGQQVTLRCSPISGHKSVSWYQQVLGQGPQFIFQYYEKEERGRGNFPDRFSARQFPNYSSELNVNALLLGDSALYLCASSLALTVTGELFFGEGSRLTVL.

The genes are TRBV27 and TRBJ2-5, with no clear D. The length of the CDR3 is 14 residues. The V gene lost 2 bases and the J gene lost 4 bases, with 11 bases spanning the gap. Germline V gives CDR1 MNHEY, CDR2 SMNVEV (reference sequence). CDR3 sequence reads: CASSLARPPETQYF. The CDR3 DNA is TGTGCCAGCAGTTTAGCCAGACCCCCAGAGACCCAGTACTTC.

This clonotype was detected many times. The rearrangement joins TRBV12-3 or TRBV12-4 to TRBJ1-5; 7 bases map to TRBD1. Trimming at V came to 5 bases and at J to 5 bases, leaving 12 bases not matched to a gene. CDR3 length: 16 residues. The CDR3 coding sequence is TGTGCCAGCAGTATGACAGGGATTATACAGGATCAGCCCCAGCATTTT. It is translated as CASSMTGIIQDQPQHF.

This clonotype was seen repeatedly, ten times or more. CDR3 loop: CASRTPSGNTIYF. CDR3 bases: TGTGCCAGCAGGACACCCTCTGGAAACACCATATATTTT. The V call is TRBV6-5, the J call TRBJ1-3; D ambiguous. Trimming pared 6 bases from V and 0 bases from J, leaving 6 bases between. The length of the CDR3 is 13 residues. Germline lookup yields CDR1 MNHEY and CDR2 SVGAGI.

This clonotype has just a few counts. This sequence joins TRBV11-2 and TRBJ2-1; 7 nucleotides agree with TRBD2. V lost 4 bases, J lost 8 bases, and 11 bases stayed unmatched. The V gene's germline CDR1 is SGHAT and CDR2 FQNNGV. The CDR3 length is 15 residues. The CDR3 coding sequence is TGTGCCAGCAGCTGGGTAGGGCGGGGGAAAGATGAGCAGTTCTTC. It translates to CASSWVGRGKDEQFF.

This sequence joins TRBV5-1 and TRBJ2-3; 11 bases fit TRBD2. V was clipped by 4 bases and J by 5 bases; unmatched bases: 9. From germline, CDR1 is SGHRS and CDR2 YFSETQ. The CDR3 is made up of 16 amino acids. The CDR3 is CASSPNSGGAGDTQYF. CDR3 DNA sequence: TGCGCCAGCAGCCCCAATAGCGGGGGGGCGGGAGATACGCAGTATTTT.

J is TRBJ2-6 and V is TRBV27; D not resolved. Per the germline V gene, CDR1 is MNHEY and CDR2 is SMNVEV (reference sequence). The germline V and J ends were trimmed by 5 bases and 4 bases, with 6 bases remaining between them. The CDR3 loop spans 13 amino acids. CDR3 coding DNA: TGTGCCAGCAGTGCCCAAGGGGCCAACGTCCTGACTTTC. Amino acids: CASSAQGANVLTF. Full variable domain (outside the CDR3, taken from reference TRBV27 and TRBJ2-6): EAQVTQNPRYLITVTGKKLTVTCSQNMNHEYMSWYRQDPGLGLRQIYYSMNVEVTDKGDVPEGYKVSRKEKRNFPLILESPSPNQTSLYFCASSAQGANVLTFGAGSRLTVL.

This chain links TRBV7-2 with TRBJ2-3; 11 positions match TRBD2. The CDR3 has 16 amino acids. The V segment lost 5 bases and the J segment 2 bases; nucleotides outside the gene matches: 6. Germline lookup yields CDR1 SGHTA and CDR2 FQGNSA. The CDR3 protein is CASSMRLAGTTDTQYF. The CDR3 nucleotides read TGTGCCAGCAGCATGCGACTAGCGGGGACCACAGATACGCAGTATTTT.

The chain links TRBV7-8 to TRBJ2-7, with a possible D match to TRBD1 (6 bases). Germline V gene data show CDR1 as SGHVS and CDR2 as FQNEAQ. The CDR3 length is 14 residues. The V end lost 5 bases, the J end lost 0 bases, and 11 bases lay between the germline ends. The DNA for the CDR3 is TGTGCCAGCAGCATCAGGGGCCGCTCCTACGAGCAGTACGTC. As protein: CASSIRGRSYEQYV.

V gene TRBV11-3 combines with J gene TRBJ2-1; tentatively, D is TRBD1 or TRBD2 (5 bases each). Trimming shortened V by 8 bases and J by 0 bases, and 14 bases separated the two germline ends. From germline, CDR1 is SGHNT and CDR2 YENEEA. The CDR3 runs 15 residues. The CDR3 DNA reads TGTGCCAGCCACCGGGACCCGAGCTCCTACAATGAGCAGTTCTTC. Protein product: CASHRDPSSYNEQFF.

The chain has TRBV20-1 and TRBJ2-7, with 8 bases aligning to TRBD1. This CDR3 has 13 residues. J was trimmed by 2 bases and V by 6 bases; bases with no gene match: 6. The V gene's germline CDR1 is DFQATT and CDR2 SNEGSKA (reference sequence). CDR3 bases: TGCAGTGCCCGGGAACAGGGGGCCTACGAGCAGTACGTC. It specifies CSAREQGAYEQYV.

The CDR3 region is CASRPGAVRYEQYF. In DNA, the CDR3 is TGTGCCAGCAGGCCCGGGGCTGTGCGGTACGAGCAGTACTTC. The chain has TRBV6-5 and TRBJ2-7; perhaps D is TRBD1 or TRBD2 (5 bases each). From germline, CDR1 is MNHEY and CDR2 SVGAGI. The ends were cut back, 6 bases at V and 4 bases at J, with 16 bases in the middle. The CDR3 is 14 amino acids.

V usage is TRBV4-1 and J usage is TRBJ1-1; D is perhaps TRBD1 (5 bases). The V and J ends lost 1 base and 3 bases respectively, with 9 bases between them. Germline assignment: CDR1 MGHRA and CDR2 YSYEKL. This CDR3 contains 14 residues. The CDR3 DNA reads TGCGCCAGCAGCCAAGGCGACAGATACACTGAAGCTTTCTTT. It specifies CASSQGDRYTEAFF.

The CDR3 loop is CASSLGGRLYEQYF. The DNA of the CDR3 is TGTGCCAGCAGTTTAGGGGGGCGACTCTACGAGCAGTACTTC. The rearrangement uses TRBV28 and TRBJ2-7; D may correspond to TRBD1 or TRBD2 (6 bases each). The CDR3 has 14 residues. The germline V gene has CDR1 MDHEN and CDR2 SYDVKM. Trimming shortened V by 2 bases and J by 3 bases, and 11 bases separated the two germline ends.

The table lists this clonotype with a few counts. The V call is TRBV6-2 or TRBV6-3, the J call TRBJ1-5, with 7 bases identical to TRBD1. The CDR3 totals 15 residues. V dropped 4 bases and J dropped 4; count of bases not matched to a gene: 7. Germline-derived CDR1 and CDR2 are MNHEY and SVGEGT. CDR3 in amino acids: CASSSWTGSNQPQHF. The CDR3 bases are TGTGCCAGCAGTTCATGGACAGGATCTAATCAGCCCCAGCATTTT.

The sample holds a few counts of this clonotype. The chain combines TRBV5-6 with TRBJ1-2; possibly TRBD1 for D (5 bases). Germline-derived CDR1 and CDR2 are SGHDT and YYEEEE. This CDR3 is built from 14 residues. Trimming took 4 bases from V and 3 from J, leaving 13 bases between them. The CDR3 region is CASSARQTDYGYTF. CDR3 sequence (DNA): TGTGCCAGCAGCGCAAGACAGACGGACTATGGCTACACCTTC.

This rearrangement joins TRBV15 to TRBJ1-2, with a possible D match to TRBD1 (6 bases). The CDR3 runs 13 residues. The V gene lost 4 bases and the J gene lost 8 bases, with 14 bases spanning the gap. Looked up from germline, CDR1 is LNHNV and CDR2 is YYDKDF (reference sequence). CDR3 region: CATSKPGTPGYTF. The CDR3 DNA reads TGTGCCACCAGCAAGCCAGGGACACCCGGCTACACCTTC.

This clonotype was seen repeatedly, ten times or more. The V call is TRBV4-1, the J call TRBJ2-3, with D possibly being TRBD1 (5 bases). Germline V gene data show CDR1 as MGHRA and CDR2 as YSYEKL. The CDR3 totals 16 residues. Trimming took 0 bases from V and 0 from J, leaving 10 bases between them. The CDR3 region is CASSQEGLPSTDTQYF. CDR3 bases: TGCGCCAGCAGCCAAGAGGGGCTCCCTAGCACAGATACGCAGTATTTT.

This clonotype has ten or more counts. This chain links TRBV7-2 with TRBJ2-5; 11 bases fit TRBD2. The J segment lost 1 base and the V segment lost 2 bases, leaving 3 bases of the junction unmatched. CDR3 length: 16 residues. Per germline, CDR1 SGHTA and CDR2 FQGNSA. CDR3 coding DNA: TGTGCCAGCAGCTTAAGCCTAGCGGGGGGCCAAGAGACCCAGTACTTC. It encodes CASSLSLAGGQETQYF. Together with reference TRBV7-2 and TRBJ2-5, the CDR3 gives the full variable domain: GAGVSQSPSNKVTEKGKDVELRCDPISGHTALYWYRQSLGQGLEFLIYFQGNSAPDKSGLPSDRFSAERTGGSVSTLTIQRTQQEDSAVYLCASSLSLAGGQETQYFGPGTRLLVL.

This chain connects TRBV12-3 or TRBV12-4 to TRBJ2-1; TRBD2 aligns across 8 bases. V shed 6 bases, J shed 8 bases, and the junction held 15 bases outside the gene matches. The CDR3 is 16 residues long. The chain's CDR3 is CASSQLGGLVQYEQFF. The CDR3, as DNA: TGTGCCAGCAGCCAACTAGGGGGACTAGTGCAATATGAGCAGTTCTTC.

This chain joins TRBV6-2 or TRBV6-3 and TRBJ1-1; maybe TRBD1 (6 bases). V gave up 0 bases and J gave up 4 bases, with 12 bases separating them. The CDR3 runs 15 residues. Germline values: CDR1 MNHEY, CDR2 SVGEGT. The CDR3 bases are TGTGCCAGCAGTTACTCGCAGGGGATGATCACTGAAGCTTTCTTT. It codes for CASSYSQGMITEAFF.

The chain couples TRBV3-1 to TRBJ2-6, with D tentatively TRBD1 (6 bases). The CDR3 totals 16 residues. Germline lookup yields CDR1 LGHDT and CDR2 YNNKEL (reference sequence). V shed 4 bases and J shed 0 bases, with 10 bases lying between them. CDR3 DNA: TGTGCCAGCAGCCCCTGGGGGCGCTCTGGGGCCAACGTCCTGACTTTC. It translates to CASSPWGRSGANVLTF.

The genes are TRBV20-1 and TRBJ1-2; D is undetermined. V lost 0 bases, J lost 4 bases, and 15 bases lay in between. Germline V gene sequence: CDR1 DFQATT, CDR2 SNEGSKA (reference sequence). The CDR3 length is 15 residues. CDR3 bases: TGCAGTGCTAGAGATTCCGGGCCTCAGCCCTATGGCTACACCTTC. It encodes CSARDSGPQPYGYTF.

This clonotype occurred a few times. J is TRBJ1-1 and V is TRBV5-1; 7 positions match TRBD1. V was pared by 4 bases and J by 6 bases, with 6 bases of the junction left unmatched. CDR1 SGHRS and CDR2 YFSETQ come from the germline V gene. CDR3 length: 13 residues. The CDR3 DNA sequence: TGCGCCAGCAGCGCGGACAGGCCCCCTGAAGCTTTCTTT. This translates into CASSADRPPEAFF.